The 21 T cell receptor beta chains given below trace back to one sample, sequenced in a study of metastatic and nonmetastatic thyroid tumors. TCRdb re-called the PCR reads with MiXCR. The sample comprises some 21,000 clones, around 20% of which are singletons, and 21% rests with the top ten. All patients were treatment-naive before thyroid surgery. What was sequenced was blood. These receptor sequences come from a male donor with papillary thyroid cancer or a benign thyroid nodule (not recorded which). Some clones in this sample may be carry-over from other donors' samples.

The chain employs TRBV9 and TRBJ2-5, with 7 positions matching TRBD2. The junction had 8 bases not matched to a gene; V was cut back by 2 bases and J by 4 bases. The CDR3 consists of 15 residues. The germline V gene encodes CDR1 SGDLS and CDR2 YYNGEE. The chain's CDR3 is CASSVGGGRAETQYF. For the CDR3, the DNA is TGTGCCAGCAGCGTGGGTGGTGGGAGGGCAGAGACCCAGTACTTC.

At least ten counts were recorded for this clone. The rearrangement uses TRBV5-1 and TRBJ2-2; 11 bases are a match to TRBD1. This CDR3 is 18 amino acids long. V lost 5 bases to trimming and J lost 0 bases; unmatched junction nucleotides: 9. Per the germline V gene, CDR1 is SGHRS and CDR2 is YFSETQ. In nucleotides, the CDR3 is TGCGCCAGCAGGGGGACAGGGGGACTATCTGCGAACACCGGGGAGCTGTTTTTT. Residues: CASRGTGGLSANTGELFF. Drawing the rest from reference TRBV5-1 and TRBJ2-2, the complete variable domain is KAGVTQTPRYLIKTRGQQVTLSCSPISGHRSVSWYQQTPGQGLQFLFEYFSETQRNKGNFPGRFSGRQFSNSRSEMNVSTLELGDSALYLCASRGTGGLSANTGELFFGEGSRLTVL.

V and J are TRBV2 and TRBJ2-1; 8 bases are a match to TRBD1. The CDR3 spans 15 residues. The junction had 12 bases not matched to a gene; V was cut back by 10 bases and J by 4 bases. Germline assignment: CDR1 SNHLY and CDR2 FYNNEI. This chain's CDR3 is CAIQVVQGAYNEQFF. DNA of the CDR3: TGTGCCATCCAAGTCGTGCAGGGGGCTTACAATGAGCAGTTCTTC. The variable domain in full, completed from reference TRBV2 and TRBJ2-1, reads EPEVTQTPSHQVTQMGQEVILRCVPISNHLYFYWYRQILGQKVEFLVSFYNNEISEKSEIFDDQFSVERPDGSNFTLKIRSTKLEDSAMYFCAIQVVQGAYNEQFFGPGTRLTVL.

The chain uses TRBV15 and TRBJ1-2; 8 bases are a match to TRBD1. The CDR3 is 17 amino acids. Trimming took 1 base from V and 1 from J; bases not matched to a gene: 8. CDR1 is LNHNV, CDR2 YYDKDF, per germline (reference sequence). The CDR3 reads CATSRVVDRGSNYGYTF. CDR3 DNA: TGTGCCACCAGCAGAGTGGTTGACAGGGGAAGTAACTATGGCTACACCTTC.

The V gene is TRBV6-5, the J gene TRBJ1-3, with D tentatively TRBD1 (5 bases). V was cut by 4 bases and J by 6 bases, with 22 bases left in between. Germline CDR1 is MNHEY and CDR2 is SVGAGI. The CDR3 spans 17 residues. Here the CDR3 reads CASSSGTGPNDVNTIYF. The CDR3 DNA reads as TGTGCCAGCAGTTCCGGGACGGGACCCAACGACGTAAACACCATATATTTT.

This clone was seen repeatedly, ten times or more. This rearrangement joins TRBV3-1 to TRBJ2-3; D could derive from TRBD1 or TRBD2 (7 bases each). V was shortened by 1 base and J by 2 bases, with 19 bases between the two germline ends. Germline CDR1 and CDR2: LGHDT and YNNKEL (reference sequence). The CDR3 extends over 18 amino acids. CDR3 sequence reads: CASSQVGGEGAYTDTQYF. For the CDR3, the DNA is TGTGCCAGCAGCCAAGTAGGTGGGGAGGGGGCCTACACAGATACGCAGTATTTT.

Notes on this clone: This may stem from a read error, because a much larger clone lies one nucleotide away. The rearrangement joins TRBV27 to TRBJ2-5; 10 bases are shared with TRBD2. V lost 6 bases and J lost 2; bases outside the gene matches: 12. From germline, CDR1 is MNHEY and CDR2 SMNVEV (reference sequence). There are 17 residues in the CDR3. The CDR3 loop is CASSLGLAGAYQETQYF. The CDR3 nucleotides read TGTGCCAGCAGCTTGGGGCTAGCGGGAGCCTATCAAGAGACCCAGTACTTC.

The chain recombines TRBV20-1 with TRBJ1-1; the D gene is possibly TRBD1 (5 bases). The CDR3 is 12 amino acids. V shed 6 bases and J shed 3 bases, with 11 bases lying between them. Germline-derived CDR1 and CDR2 are DFQATT and SNEGSKA (reference sequence). The DNA for the CDR3 is TGCAGTGCAGATAGGGGTGACACTGAAGCTTTCTTT. Its translation: CSADRGDTEAFF.

This clone appeared many times. The chain has TRBV29-1 and TRBJ2-2; TRBD2 matches at 10 bases. The V gene's germline CDR1 is SQVTM and CDR2 ANQGSEA. The ends lost 7 bases at V and 5 bases at J; junction bases unmatched: 7. The CDR3 is 14 residues long. The CDR3 spells CSAEVAGGTGELFF. CDR3 DNA sequence: TGCAGCGCTGAGGTAGCGGGAGGTACCGGGGAGCTGTTTTTT.

In DNA form, the CDR3 reads TGTGCCTTTGACGGTCGGTCGTATGAAAAACTGTTTTTT. It is translated as CAFDGRSYEKLFF. The genes are TRBV30 and TRBJ1-4; D ambiguous. The V and J ends lost 7 bases and 6 bases respectively, with 15 bases between them. CDR1 and CDR2 from the germline V gene are GTSNPN and SVGIG (reference sequence). The CDR3 is 13 amino acids.

This clone was seen many times. The J gene is TRBJ2-1, the V gene TRBV20-1, with D maybe TRBD2 (5 bases). Per germline, CDR1 DFQATT and CDR2 SNEGSKA (reference sequence). The CDR3 totals 14 residues. V was shortened by 3 bases and J by 0 bases, with 9 bases between the two germline ends. The CDR3 coding sequence is TGCAGTGCTAGGGACTTTAGCTCCTACAATGAGCAGTTCTTC. It translates to CSARDFSSYNEQFF.

V gene TRBV27 combines with J gene TRBJ1-2; weak D call: TRBD1 (5 bases). The length of the CDR3 is 13 residues. V gave up 8 bases and J gave up 5 bases, with 15 bases separating them. CDR1 is MNHEY, CDR2 SMNVEV, per germline (reference sequence). In DNA form, the CDR3 reads TGTGCCAGCCGTACCGGGACGGCTTATGGCTACACCTTC. This gives the protein CASRTGTAYGYTF.

The chain employs TRBV3-1 and TRBJ2-7, with 10 bases matching TRBD2. Germline lookup yields CDR1 LGHDT and CDR2 YNNKEL (reference sequence). J gave up 1 base and V 4 bases, and 7 bases lay outside the gene matches. The CDR3 sequence is 16 residues long. CDR3 in DNA: TGTGCCAGCAGCCTGAGGACTAGCGGAGCGTCCTACGAGCAGTACTTC. Translating it yields CASSLRTSGASYEQYF.

The chain has TRBV5-4 and TRBJ2-4; 9 bases align to TRBD1. Per germline, CDR1 SGHNT and CDR2 YYREEE (reference sequence). This CDR3 spans 15 amino acids. Trimming cost V 4 bases and J 10 bases; bases outside gene matches: 12. The CDR3 nucleotides are TGTGCCAGCAGCACTCGGACAGGGGAGAACCTGATTCAGTACTTC. Encoded protein: CASSTRTGENLIQYF.

V and J are TRBV5-1 and TRBJ1-6; TRBD1 might be the D (6 bases). The CDR3 is 14 residues long. Trimming cost V 0 bases and J 7 bases, with 8 bases left between them. Germline V gene sequence: CDR1 SGHRS, CDR2 YFSETQ. The CDR3 DNA sequence: TGCGCCAGCAGCTTGGGGCAGGGGAATTCACCCCTCCACTTT. As protein: CASSLGQGNSPLHF.

This clone has a count of ten or more. The gene calls are TRBV4-2 and TRBJ1-1; D might be TRBD1 (5 bases). The ends were cut back, 0 bases at V and 4 bases at J, with 12 bases in the middle. The CDR3 runs to 15 residues. CDR1 LGHNA and CDR2 YNFKEQ come from the germline V gene. As DNA, the CDR3 is TGTGCCAGCAGCCAAGAGAGTCAGGGTAGCACTGAAGCTTTCTTT. Amino acids: CASSQESQGSTEAFF.

This clone was counted many times. V is TRBV5-1 and J is TRBJ2-2; TRBD2 matches at 11 bases. The CDR3 is 15 residues long. Per germline, CDR1 SGHRS and CDR2 YFSETQ. J was trimmed by 5 bases and V by 4 bases; bases with no gene match: 4. The CDR3 DNA sequence: TGCGCCAGCAGCGGAGGACTAGCGGGTACCGGGGAGCTGTTTTTT. Its protein is CASSGGLAGTGELFF. The complete variable domain, with remaining parts taken from reference TRBV5-1 and TRBJ2-2, reads KAGVTQTPRYLIKTRGQQVTLSCSPISGHRSVSWYQQTPGQGLQFLFEYFSETQRNKGNFPGRFSGRQFSNSRSEMNVSTLELGDSALYLCASSGGLAGTGELFFGEGSRLTVL.

Remarks on this clone: One end of the junction is discordant with germline, which a read error may explain. The chain couples TRBV5-1 to TRBJ1-4, with a weak D call TRBD1 (5 bases). The CDR3 is 14 amino acids. Per the germline V gene, CDR1 is SGHRS and CDR2 is YFSETQ. The CDR3 here is CASSEGHSNEKLLF. For the CDR3, the DNA is TGCGCCAGCAGCGAGGGGCATTCTAATGAAAAACTGCTTTTT.

This clone showed up many times. This chain joins TRBV20-1 and TRBJ1-3, with 9 nucleotides matching TRBD1. CDR1 is DFQATT, CDR2 SNEGSKA, per germline (reference sequence). The V segment lost 2 bases and the J segment 2 bases; nucleotides outside the gene matches: 19. The CDR3 consists of 20 residues. The CDR3 DNA sequence: TGCAGTGCTAGAACCAGGGACAGGGTGGGAGTCTCGATCCCTGGAAACACCATATATTTT. Translation gives CSARTRDRVGVSIPGNTIYF.

This clone was seen repeatedly, ten times or more. This chain links TRBV5-6 with TRBJ2-3, with D perhaps being TRBD1 or TRBD2 (6 bases each). This CDR3 has 18 residues. The V gene's germline CDR1 is SGHDT and CDR2 YYEEEE. V lost 0 bases to trimming and J lost 10 bases, with 27 bases between them. The CDR3 nucleotides are TGTGCCAGCAGCTTGGGGGGGGCCGGGACGGTTTTTGGGGAGGCGCAGTATTTT. Protein sequence: CASSLGGAGTVFGEAQYF.

As for this clone: A much larger clone differs by one base, so this may be a read error. The chain couples TRBV11-3 to TRBJ1-1, with D unresolved. The CDR3 spans 13 residues. V lost 3 bases to trimming and J lost 11 bases, with 16 bases between them. CDR1 is SGHNT, CDR2 YENEEA, per germline. The CDR3 protein is CASSFSQRASAFF. The CDR3 nucleotides are TGTGCCAGCAGCTTTTCCCAGCGGGCGTCGGCTTTCTTT.